Included here is one TCR beta chain sequence, with context. The repertoire was sequenced with immunoSEQ multiplex PCR; TCRdb's copy has only in-frame clones and lacks some. This sample has tens of thousands of clones; about 93% occur once, and the top ten carry around 0.97%. This CDR3 comprises 14 residues. Germline-derived CDR1 and CDR2 are SGHAT and FQNNGV. V lost 1 base and J lost 4, with 10 bases in between. The data are from a study of T cell changes during pregnancy in multiple sclerosis. This receptor was taken from a female donor in good health, enrolled as a control in a pregnancy study. The source material was peripheral blood, sampled in the second trimester of pregnancy. The chain recombines TRBV11-2 with TRBJ1-2; D unclear. The CDR3 region is CASSLGLTSYGYTF. CDR3 nucleotide sequence: TGTGCCAGCAGCTTAGGCCTAACGAGCTATGGCTACACCTTC.